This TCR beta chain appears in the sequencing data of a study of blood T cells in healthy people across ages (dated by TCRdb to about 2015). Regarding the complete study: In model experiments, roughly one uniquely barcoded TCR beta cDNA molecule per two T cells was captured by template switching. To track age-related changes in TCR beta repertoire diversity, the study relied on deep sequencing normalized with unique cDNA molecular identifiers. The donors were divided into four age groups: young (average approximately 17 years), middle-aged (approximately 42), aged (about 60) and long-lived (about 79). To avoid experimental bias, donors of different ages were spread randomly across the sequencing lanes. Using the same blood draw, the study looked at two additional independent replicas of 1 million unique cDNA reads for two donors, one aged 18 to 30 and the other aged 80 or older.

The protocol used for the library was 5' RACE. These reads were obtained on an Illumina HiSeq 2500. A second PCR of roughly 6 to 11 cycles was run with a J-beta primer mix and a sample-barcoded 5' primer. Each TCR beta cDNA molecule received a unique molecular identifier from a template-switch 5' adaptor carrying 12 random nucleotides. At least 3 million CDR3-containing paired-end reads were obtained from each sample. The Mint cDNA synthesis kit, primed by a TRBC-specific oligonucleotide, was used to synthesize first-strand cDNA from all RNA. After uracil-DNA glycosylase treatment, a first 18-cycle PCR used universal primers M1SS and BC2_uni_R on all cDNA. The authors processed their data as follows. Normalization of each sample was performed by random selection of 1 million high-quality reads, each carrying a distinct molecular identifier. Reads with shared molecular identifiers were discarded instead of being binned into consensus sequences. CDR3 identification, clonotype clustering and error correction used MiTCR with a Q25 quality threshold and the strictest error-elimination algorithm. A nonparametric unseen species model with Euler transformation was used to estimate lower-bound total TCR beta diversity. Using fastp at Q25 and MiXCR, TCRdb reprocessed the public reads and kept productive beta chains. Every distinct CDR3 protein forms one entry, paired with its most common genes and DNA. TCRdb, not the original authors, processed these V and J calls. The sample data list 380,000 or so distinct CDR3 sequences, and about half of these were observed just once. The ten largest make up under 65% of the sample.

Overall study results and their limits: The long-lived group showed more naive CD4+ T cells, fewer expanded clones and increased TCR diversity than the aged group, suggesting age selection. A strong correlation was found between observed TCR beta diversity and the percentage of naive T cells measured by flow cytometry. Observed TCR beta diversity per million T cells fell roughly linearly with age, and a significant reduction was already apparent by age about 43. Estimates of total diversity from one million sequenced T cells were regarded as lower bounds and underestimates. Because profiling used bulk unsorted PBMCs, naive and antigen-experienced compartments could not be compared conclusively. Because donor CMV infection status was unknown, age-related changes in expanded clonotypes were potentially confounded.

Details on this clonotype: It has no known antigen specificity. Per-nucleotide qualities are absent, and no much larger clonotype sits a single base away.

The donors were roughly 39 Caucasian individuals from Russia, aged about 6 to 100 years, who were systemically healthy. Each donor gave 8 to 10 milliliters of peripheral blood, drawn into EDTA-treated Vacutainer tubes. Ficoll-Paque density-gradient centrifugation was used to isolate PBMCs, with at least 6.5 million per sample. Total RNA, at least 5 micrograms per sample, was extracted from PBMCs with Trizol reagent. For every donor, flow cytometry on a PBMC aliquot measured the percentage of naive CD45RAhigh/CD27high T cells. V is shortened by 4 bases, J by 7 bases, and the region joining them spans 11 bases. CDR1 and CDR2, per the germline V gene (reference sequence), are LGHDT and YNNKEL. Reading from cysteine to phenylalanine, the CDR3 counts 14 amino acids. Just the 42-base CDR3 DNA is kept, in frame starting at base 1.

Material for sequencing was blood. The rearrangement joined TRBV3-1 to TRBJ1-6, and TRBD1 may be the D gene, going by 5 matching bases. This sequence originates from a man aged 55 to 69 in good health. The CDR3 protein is CASSPTAPNSPLHF. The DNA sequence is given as TGTGCCAGCAGCCCGACAGCGCCCAATTCACCCCTCCACTTT.